Reported below is one TCR beta chain. Its antigen is as yet unknown. This entry belongs to a study of cytomegalovirus exposure and HLA in healthy donors. Findings of the study overall: Prior analysis indicated that the majority of TCR beta V segments exhibited productivity approximately 87% or approximately 30% of the time. Some V segments, including TRBV6-2 and TRBV6-3, were excluded as indistinguishable. As was reported, the classifier diagnosed cytomegalovirus status with high specificity and sensitivity.

Though probably carrying unrecorded immune exposures, donors were nominally healthy at sampling. In the PCR, 60 Vbeta and 13 Jbeta primers were used. Assay used: immunoSEQ multiplex PCR; TCRdb lists only in-frame clones, some missing. This table has about 99,000 clones, about 80% appearing once. V gave up 4 bases and J gave up 4 bases, with 22 bases separating them. The CDR3 sequence is 17 residues long. Germline V gene sequence: CDR1 SSHAT, CDR2 FNYEAQ (reference sequence). Sequenced input: PBMCs. J is TRBJ2-5 and V is TRBV7-7; maybe TRBD1 (7 bases). The clonotype was recovered from a man aged 40-55 years in good health and CMV-seronegative. Written as DNA, the CDR3 is TGTGCCAGCAGCTCCGAGGGCGGGGTTTCAGGGGGAGAGACCCAGTACTTC. Amino acids: CASSSEGGVSGGETQYF. The variable domain in full, with the rest retrieved from reference TRBV7-7 and TRBJ2-5, is GAGVSQSPRYKVTKRGQDVTLRCDPISSHATLYWYQQALGQGPEFLTYFNYEAQPDKSGLPSDRFSAERPEGSISTLTIQRTEQRDSAMYRCASSSEGGVSGGETQYFGPGTRLLVL.